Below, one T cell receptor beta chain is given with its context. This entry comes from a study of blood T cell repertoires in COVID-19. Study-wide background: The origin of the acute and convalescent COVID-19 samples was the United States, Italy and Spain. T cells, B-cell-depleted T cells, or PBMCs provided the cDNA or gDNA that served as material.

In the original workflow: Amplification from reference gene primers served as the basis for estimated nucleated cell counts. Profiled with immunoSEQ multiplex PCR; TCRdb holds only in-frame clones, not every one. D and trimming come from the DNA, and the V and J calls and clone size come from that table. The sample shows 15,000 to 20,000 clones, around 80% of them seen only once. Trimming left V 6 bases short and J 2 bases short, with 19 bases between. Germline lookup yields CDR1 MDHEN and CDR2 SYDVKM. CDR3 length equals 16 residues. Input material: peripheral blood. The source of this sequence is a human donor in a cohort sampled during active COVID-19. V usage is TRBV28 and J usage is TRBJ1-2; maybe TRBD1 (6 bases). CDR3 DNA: TGTGCCAGCAGCGGGGGGCTCCCCGGTGAAAACTATGGCTACACCTTC. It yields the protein CASSGGLPGENYGYTF.